This T cell receptor (beta chain) was captured by sequencing in a study of blood T cells in healthy people across ages. The authors ran a second PCR of roughly 7 to 11 cycles using a sample-barcoded 5' primer and a J-beta primer mix. One entry per CDR3 protein results from TCRdb running MiXCR on the 5' RACE reads. The sample contains about 700,000 distinct CDR3 sequences, approximately 31% of which appear only once. Researchers collected approximately 9.5 milliliters of peripheral blood from every single donor. The CDR3 contains 14 residues. From germline, CDR1 is SGHVS and CDR2 FQNEAQ. V dropped 4 bases and J dropped 8 bases, with 17 bases sitting between them. There are many counts of this clonotype.

Sequences were obtained from blood. This sequence originates from a woman aged 80 or over in good health. The chain employs TRBV7-8 and TRBJ1-2, with D possibly TRBD1 on 6 matching bases. The CDR3 loop reads CASSYARTTGGYTF. DNA for the CDR3: TGTGCCAGCAGCTACGCCCGGACGACAGGAGGCTACACCTTC. The entire variable domain, with the rest obtained from reference TRBV7-8 and TRBJ1-2, is as follows: GAGVSQSPRYKVAKRGQDVALRCDPISGHVSLFWYQQALGQGPEFLTYFQNEAQLDKSGLPSDRFFAERPEGSVSTLKIQRTQQEDSAVYLCASSYARTTGGYTFGSGTRLTVV.